The rows below give T cell receptor beta chains drawn from one sample of a study of T cell responses to AZD1222 COVID-19 vaccine. Assay: immunoSEQ multiplex PCR; the TCRdb copy retains only in-frame clones and omits some. The sample consists of some 48,000 clones, about 86% of them appearing once. Sequences were derived from peripheral blood, sampled 28 days after the second AZD1222 dose. Receptors originate from an adult who received the AZD1222 COVID-19 vaccine. The CDR3 runs from the conserved cysteine through the conserved F or W. A D gene is named only where the DNA matches it firmly. The size entry is marked missing in some rows and otherwise reads once, few, many or a size class.

abundance: .
d_gene: .
j_gene: TRBJ1-1
v_gene: TRBV27
len: 14
CDR3nt: TGTGCCAGCAGTTTACAGGGAGGAGGGACTGAAGCTTTCTTT
CDR3aa: CASSLQGGGTEAFF

abundance: .
d_gene: TRBD2
j_gene: TRBJ2-1
v_gene: TRBV7-8
len: 16
CDR3nt: TGTGCCAGCAGCCGGACTAGCGGGAGATTGGGGAATGAGCAGTTCTTC
CDR3aa: CASSRTSGRLGNEQFF

abundance: .
d_gene: .
j_gene: TRBJ2-2
v_gene: TRBV11-3
len: 18
CDR3nt: TGTGCCAGCAGCTTAGCCGGCAGGGGCCACCTAAACACCGGGGAGCTGTTTTTT
CDR3aa: CASSLAGRGHLNTGELFF

abundance: .
d_gene: .
j_gene: TRBJ1-5
v_gene: TRBV20-1
len: 16
CDR3nt: TGCAGTGCTAATGACCCCTGGGGCGAGGGCAATCAGCCCCAGCATTTT
CDR3aa: CSANDPWGEGNQPQHF

abundance: .
d_gene: .
j_gene: TRBJ1-6
v_gene: TRBV9
len: 17
CDR3nt: TGTGCCAGCAGCGTAGCAGGGATATCTCCTGATGGATCACCCCTCCACTTT
CDR3aa: CASSVAGISPDGSPLHF

abundance: .
d_gene: .
j_gene: TRBJ1-5
v_gene: TRBV10-2
len: 13
CDR3nt: TGCGCCAGCAGTGAGAACAGTCCCCAGCCCCAGCATTTT
CDR3aa: CASSENSPQPQHF

abundance: .
d_gene: .
j_gene: TRBJ2-5
v_gene: TRBV14
len: 16
CDR3nt: TGTGCCAGCAGCCTTCTTTTGGGGGGCGTTAAGGAGACCCAGTACTTC
CDR3aa: CASSLLLGGVKETQYF

abundance: .
d_gene: TRBD1
j_gene: TRBJ2-6
v_gene: TRBV11-1
len: 16
CDR3nt: TGTGCCAGCAGCGACAGGGGTAACTCTGGGGCCAACGTCCTGACTTTC
CDR3aa: CASSDRGNSGANVLTF

abundance: .
d_gene: TRBD2
j_gene: TRBJ2-7
v_gene: TRBV7-6
len: 16
CDR3nt: TGTGCCAGCAGCTCCCCACCGGGACTAGCAGGTTACGAGCAGTACTTC
CDR3aa: CASSSPPGLAGYEQYF

abundance: .
d_gene: .
j_gene: TRBJ1-5
v_gene: TRBV2
len: 14
CDR3nt: TGTGCCAGCAGTGAGAACCAGGGCAGTCAGCCCCAGCATTTT
CDR3aa: CASSENQGSQPQHF

abundance: .
d_gene: .
j_gene: TRBJ1-2
v_gene: TRBV7-6
len: 15
CDR3nt: TGTGCCAGCAGCTTAGGTTCAGACAGGAAGTATGGCTACACCTTC
CDR3aa: CASSLGSDRKYGYTF

abundance: .
d_gene: TRBD2
j_gene: TRBJ2-5
v_gene: TRBV5-5
len: 17
CDR3nt: TGTGCCAGCAGCTTGGGACTAGCGGGAGGGCTCGAAGAGACCCAGTACTTC
CDR3aa: CASSLGLAGGLEETQYF

abundance: .
d_gene: TRBD2
j_gene: TRBJ2-1
v_gene: TRBV5-1
len: 15
CDR3nt: TGCGCCAGCAGCGCTACGGGCGGGAGGGCCGGTGAGCAGTTCTTC
CDR3aa: CASSATGGRAGEQFF

abundance: few
d_gene: .
j_gene: TRBJ2-1
v_gene: TRBV28
len: 13
CDR3nt: TGTGCCAGCAGTTTCCTTGCGGGGATAGAGCAGTTCTTC
CDR3aa: CASSFLAGIEQFF

abundance: .
d_gene: TRBD1
j_gene: TRBJ2-3
v_gene: TRBV7-2
len: 16
CDR3nt: TGTGCCAGCAGCTTAGCGGGACAGGGAAGCACAGATACGCAGTATTTT
CDR3aa: CASSLAGQGSTDTQYF

abundance: few
d_gene: .
j_gene: TRBJ2-1
v_gene: TRBV9
len: 14
CDR3nt: TGTGCCAGCAGCGTAATCGTAAGGGGGGATGAGCAGTTCTTC
CDR3aa: CASSVIVRGDEQFF

abundance: few
d_gene: .
j_gene: TRBJ2-5
v_gene: TRBV12-1
len: 15
CDR3nt: TGTGCCAGCAGCTTTCCCATAGCGGGAGAAGAGACCCAGTACTTC
CDR3aa: CASSFPIAGEETQYF

abundance: .
d_gene: .
j_gene: TRBJ2-2
v_gene: TRBV18
len: 15
CDR3nt: TGTGCCAGCTCATCGGACTACCGTAACACCGGGGAGCTGTTTTTT
CDR3aa: CASSSDYRNTGELFF

abundance: .
d_gene: .
j_gene: TRBJ2-7
v_gene: TRBV7-2
len: 14
CDR3nt: TGTGCCAGCAGCTTGGGCGGGTCCCCCTACGAGCAGTACTTC
CDR3aa: CASSLGGSPYEQYF

abundance: once
d_gene: .
j_gene: TRBJ1-6
v_gene: TRBV3-1/TRBV3-2
len: 15
CDR3nt: TGTGCCAGCAGCCAATCCCCGGCAGATAATTCACCCCTCCACTTT
CDR3aa: CASSQSPADNSPLHF

abundance: .
d_gene: .
j_gene: TRBJ2-1
v_gene: TRBV9
len: 16
CDR3nt: TGTGCCAGCAGCTTCCTACGGGCAGGGCCCAGCAATGAGCAGTTCTTC
CDR3aa: CASSFLRAGPSNEQFF

abundance: .
d_gene: TRBD1
j_gene: TRBJ1-1
v_gene: TRBV6-5
len: 15
CDR3nt: TGTGCCAGCAGTTACGGGGACAGGGTGGACCCTGAAGCTTTCTTT
CDR3aa: CASSYGDRVDPEAFF

abundance: once
d_gene: .
j_gene: TRBJ2-1
v_gene: TRBV12-3/TRBV12-4
len: 12
CDR3nt: TGTGCCAGCAGTTTAGTAGGGAATGAGCAGTTCTTC
CDR3aa: CASSLVGNEQFF

abundance: .
d_gene: .
j_gene: TRBJ2-7
v_gene: TRBV28
len: 14
CDR3nt: TGTGCCAGCAGTTTAGGGCAGAACCCATACGAGCAGTACTTC
CDR3aa: CASSLGQNPYEQYF

abundance: few
d_gene: .
j_gene: TRBJ2-1
v_gene: TRBV4-1
len: 18
CDR3nt: TGCGCCAGCAGCCAACACCCGCAGGGGGGGAGCTCCTACAATGAGCAGTTCTTC
CDR3aa: CASSQHPQGGSSYNEQFF

abundance: .
d_gene: TRBD1
j_gene: TRBJ1-1
v_gene: TRBV3-1/TRBV3-2
len: 14
CDR3nt: TGTGCCAGCAGCCAAACCTGGACAGGAACTGAAGCTTTCTTT
CDR3aa: CASSQTWTGTEAFF

abundance: .
d_gene: .
j_gene: TRBJ2-3
v_gene: TRBV30
len: 14
CDR3nt: TGTGCCTGGGCCTTGAGTACCCGCACAGATACGCAGTATTTT
CDR3aa: CAWALSTRTDTQYF

abundance: few
d_gene: TRBD1
j_gene: TRBJ1-5
v_gene: TRBV19
len: 17
CDR3nt: TGTGCCAGTACTACGGGACAGGGGGGATGGGGCAATCAGCCCCAGCATTTT
CDR3aa: CASTTGQGGWGNQPQHF

abundance: .
d_gene: .
j_gene: TRBJ2-7
v_gene: TRBV5-1
len: 16
CDR3nt: TGCGCCAGCAGCTTGGCGGGGCAGGGTAGGACCTACGAGCAGTACTTC
CDR3aa: CASSLAGQGRTYEQYF

abundance: .
d_gene: TRBD2
j_gene: TRBJ2-1
v_gene: TRBV6-5
len: 16
CDR3nt: TGTGCCAGCAGTTACTCGCGGGCTAGCGGGAGCTATGAGCAGTTCTTC
CDR3aa: CASSYSRASGSYEQFF

abundance: .
d_gene: .
j_gene: TRBJ1-2
v_gene: TRBV7-2
len: 19
CDR3nt: TGTGCCAGCAGCTTATTGGTGGTGCCGCTGGGGGGTTCGACCTATGGCTACACCTTC
CDR3aa: CASSLLVVPLGGSTYGYTF

abundance: .
d_gene: .
j_gene: TRBJ1-4
v_gene: TRBV28
len: 15
CDR3nt: TGTGCCAGCAGCTCGGCAGGGCCAACTAATGAAAAACTGTTTTTT
CDR3aa: CASSSAGPTNEKLFF

abundance: few
d_gene: TRBD1
j_gene: TRBJ2-7
v_gene: TRBV19
len: 14
CDR3nt: TGTGCCAGTACCAAAGGACAGGGCGGGGACGAGCAGTACTTC
CDR3aa: CASTKGQGGDEQYF

abundance: .
d_gene: .
j_gene: TRBJ1-2
v_gene: TRBV2
len: 15
CDR3nt: TGTGCCAGCAGTGATCAAGGCCCAACGGACTATGGCTACACCTTC
CDR3aa: CASSDQGPTDYGYTF

abundance: .
d_gene: .
j_gene: TRBJ2-2
v_gene: TRBV7-3
len: 13
CDR3nt: TGTGCCAGCGGGGAACTACCTACCGGGGAGCTGTTTTTT
CDR3aa: CASGELPTGELFF

abundance: .
d_gene: TRBD1
j_gene: TRBJ1-6
v_gene: TRBV28
len: 14
CDR3nt: TGTGCCAGCAACTCACAGGGGCAAAGCTCACCCCTCCACTTT
CDR3aa: CASNSQGQSSPLHF

abundance: .
d_gene: TRBD1
j_gene: TRBJ2-7
v_gene: TRBV7-9
len: 15
CDR3nt: TGTGCCAGCAGCTTAGATACAGGGGGCCGGGACGAGCAGTACTTC
CDR3aa: CASSLDTGGRDEQYF

abundance: .
d_gene: .
j_gene: TRBJ1-2
v_gene: TRBV7-9
len: 14
CDR3nt: TGTGCCAGCAGCTTGGGGGGAAATAACTATGGCTACACCTTC
CDR3aa: CASSLGGNNYGYTF

abundance: .
d_gene: TRBD2
j_gene: TRBJ2-7
v_gene: TRBV19
len: 16
CDR3nt: TGTGCCAGTAGTATCAGACCTAGCGGGAGAGGCTACGAGCAGTACTTC
CDR3aa: CASSIRPSGRGYEQYF

abundance: .
d_gene: TRBD1
j_gene: TRBJ2-2
v_gene: TRBV3-1/TRBV3-2
len: 14
CDR3nt: TGTGCCAGCACCTTCAACAGGGGGCAAGGGGAGCTGTTTTTT
CDR3aa: CASTFNRGQGELFF

abundance: .
d_gene: .
j_gene: TRBJ2-7
v_gene: TRBV18
len: 12
CDR3nt: TGTGCCAGCTCACCAATAGGTAACGAGCAGTACTTC
CDR3aa: CASSPIGNEQYF

abundance: .
d_gene: TRBD1
j_gene: TRBJ1-6
v_gene: TRBV6-1
len: 21
CDR3nt: TGTGCCAGCAGTGAAGCCGGGGACAGGGGTCTCATCAGCTCCTATAATTCACCCCTCCACTTT
CDR3aa: CASSEAGDRGLISSYNSPLHF

abundance: .
d_gene: .
j_gene: TRBJ1-3
v_gene: TRBV3-1/TRBV3-2
len: 16
CDR3nt: TGTGCCAGCAGCCTAGAAATGGGGGGCGTTAGAAACACCATATATTTT
CDR3aa: CASSLEMGGVRNTIYF

abundance: few
d_gene: .
j_gene: TRBJ2-7
v_gene: TRBV10-3
len: 13
CDR3nt: TGTGCCATCAGTGAGACTTCCTGGAACGAGCAGTACTTC
CDR3aa: CAISETSWNEQYF

abundance: .
d_gene: .
j_gene: TRBJ1-1
v_gene: TRBV18
len: 16
CDR3nt: TGTGCCAGCTCACCGGGGTCTCGGGGGGTAGGCACTGAAGCTTTCTTT
CDR3aa: CASSPGSRGVGTEAFF

abundance: .
d_gene: .
j_gene: TRBJ2-1
v_gene: TRBV27
len: 16
CDR3nt: TGTGCCAGCAGGGGCAGAGATGCTCGGCGGTACAATGAGCAGTTCTTC
CDR3aa: CASRGRDARRYNEQFF

abundance: few
d_gene: TRBD1
j_gene: TRBJ1-2
v_gene: TRBV15
len: 14
CDR3nt: TGTGCCACCAGCCGGGGACAGGGGGCGAGAGGCTACACCTTC
CDR3aa: CATSRGQGARGYTF